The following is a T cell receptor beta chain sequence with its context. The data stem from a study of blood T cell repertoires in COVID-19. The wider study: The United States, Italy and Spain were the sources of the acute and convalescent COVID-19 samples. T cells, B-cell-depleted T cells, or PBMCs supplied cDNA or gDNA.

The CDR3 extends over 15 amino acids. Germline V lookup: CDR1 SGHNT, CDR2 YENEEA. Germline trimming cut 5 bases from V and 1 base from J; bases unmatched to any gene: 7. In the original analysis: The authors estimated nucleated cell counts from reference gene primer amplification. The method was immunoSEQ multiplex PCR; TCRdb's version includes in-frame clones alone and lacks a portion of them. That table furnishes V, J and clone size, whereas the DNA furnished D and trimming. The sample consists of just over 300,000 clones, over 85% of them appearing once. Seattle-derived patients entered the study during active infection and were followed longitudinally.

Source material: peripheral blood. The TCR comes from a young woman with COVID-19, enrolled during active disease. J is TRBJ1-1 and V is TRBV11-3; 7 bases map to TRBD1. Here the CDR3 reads CASSRRQGGNTEAFF. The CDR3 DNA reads TGTGCCAGCAGCCGCAGACAGGGAGGGAACACTGAAGCTTTCTTT.